The source of this TCR beta chain is a study of blood T cell repertoires in COVID-19. In the authors' workflow: Researchers report that nucleated cell counts were estimated from reference gene primer amplification. Clones were read by immunoSEQ multiplex PCR, and TCRdb kept only the in-frame ones, dropping some. For V, J and clone size, that table is used; D and trimming come from the DNA. Among about 190,000 clones, around four fifths were seen once, and the ten largest hold roughly 2.8%. V shed 7 bases and J shed 0 bases, with 16 bases lying between them. Germline V lookup: CDR1 MDHEN, CDR2 SYDVKM. CDR3 length equals 15 residues.

This sequence joins TRBV28 and TRBJ2-7; D call uncertain. Source material: peripheral blood. The sequence derives from a man aged 50 or older with active or convalescent COVID-19. The chain's CDR3 is CASNRRAQSSYEQYF. In nucleotides, the CDR3 is TGTGCCAGCAACCGCCGAGCGCAGAGCTCCTACGAGCAGTACTTC.